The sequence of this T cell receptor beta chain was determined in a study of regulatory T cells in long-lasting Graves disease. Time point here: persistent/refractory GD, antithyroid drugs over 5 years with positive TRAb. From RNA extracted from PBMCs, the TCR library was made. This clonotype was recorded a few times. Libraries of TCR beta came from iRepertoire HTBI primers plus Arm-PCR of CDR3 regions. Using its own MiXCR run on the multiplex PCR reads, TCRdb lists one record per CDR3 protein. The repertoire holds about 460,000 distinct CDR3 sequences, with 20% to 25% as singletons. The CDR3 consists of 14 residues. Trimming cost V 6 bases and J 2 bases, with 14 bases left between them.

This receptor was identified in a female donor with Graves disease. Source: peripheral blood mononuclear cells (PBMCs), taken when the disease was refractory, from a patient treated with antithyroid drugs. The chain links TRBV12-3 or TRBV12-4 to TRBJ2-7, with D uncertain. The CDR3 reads CASSSAGQTYEQYF. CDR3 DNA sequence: TGTGCCAGCAGCTCAGCCGGGCAGACCTACGAGCAGTACTTC.